This T cell receptor beta chain is drawn from a study of T-cell reconstitution after alpha-beta-depleted transplantation in children. This clonotype appeared many times. No antigen is known for it. Study results and limitations: After transplant, at about two months, alpha-beta T cells were reportedly derived from several hundred expanded graft clones.

Unique molecular identifiers were built into the TCRbeta library. TCRdb reprocessed the PCR reads with MiXCR, giving one entry per CDR3 protein. This table has over 150,000 distinct CDR3 sequences, 6.6% appearing once. CDR3 size: 14 residues. V dropped 4 bases and J dropped 7; count of bases not matched to a gene: 2. The starting material was PBMCs, obtained before TCRalphabeta/CD19-depleted stem cell transplant. The chain uses TRBV12-3 or TRBV12-4 and TRBJ2-1; 12 bases are a match to TRBD2. The sequence was obtained from a boy between 2 and 10 years old with acute lymphoblastic leukemia, due to receive a stem cell transplant. The CDR3 sequence is CASSWLAGGNEQFF. CDR3 sequence (DNA): TGTGCCAGCAGTTGGCTAGCGGGAGGGAATGAGCAGTTCTTC.